This TCR beta chain was captured in a study of OX40 agonist ivuxolimab in advanced cancers. Looking at the study overall: Intravenous ivuxolimab at 0.01 to 10 mg/kg was given to patients every 2 weeks. Study outcomes and limitations: More expanded clones were found, on average, in CD8+ than in CD4+ T cells. The CD4+ and CD8+ T cells in the blood had expanded clonally by week 6 at 0.1 to 3.0 mg/kg.

Trimming removed 3 bases at V and 7 bases at J, with 6 bases between. This CDR3 contains 12 residues. Per germline, CDR1 MGHRA and CDR2 YSYEKL. Blood sampling took place at baseline, cycle 4 day 1, and cycle 7 day 1. Clones were sequenced by immunoSEQ multiplex PCR, and TCRdb holds only the in-frame ones, with some missing. The data hold roughly 48,000 clones, with approximately 83% observed a single time. As regards this clone: Its antigen remains unidentified.

This material consisted of CD4+ or CD8+ T cells sorted from blood, taken in a trial of the OX40 agonist ivuxolimab. The TCR was taken from an adult with an advanced solid tumor such as melanoma, head and neck, liver or kidney cancer. The J gene is TRBJ1-4, the V gene TRBV4-1; TRBD1 is a possible D gene (5 bases). Written as DNA, the CDR3 is TGCGCCAGCAGCCAGGGGGGTGAAAAACTGTTTTTT. As protein: CASSQGGEKLFF.